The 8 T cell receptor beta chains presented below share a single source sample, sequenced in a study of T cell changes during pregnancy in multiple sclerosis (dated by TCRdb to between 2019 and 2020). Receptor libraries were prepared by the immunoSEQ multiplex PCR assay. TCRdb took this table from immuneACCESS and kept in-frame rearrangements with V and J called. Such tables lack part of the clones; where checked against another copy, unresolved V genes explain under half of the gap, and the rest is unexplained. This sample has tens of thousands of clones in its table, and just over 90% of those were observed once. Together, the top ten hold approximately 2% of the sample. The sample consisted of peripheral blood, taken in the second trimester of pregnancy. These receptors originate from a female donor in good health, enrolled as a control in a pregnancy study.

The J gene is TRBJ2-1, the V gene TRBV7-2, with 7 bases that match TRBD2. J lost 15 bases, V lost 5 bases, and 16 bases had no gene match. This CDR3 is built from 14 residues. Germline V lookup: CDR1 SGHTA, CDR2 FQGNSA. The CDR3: CASSTFLAGREWFF. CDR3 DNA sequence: TGTGCCAGCAGCACTTTTTTAGCGGGCCGAGAATGGTTCTTC.

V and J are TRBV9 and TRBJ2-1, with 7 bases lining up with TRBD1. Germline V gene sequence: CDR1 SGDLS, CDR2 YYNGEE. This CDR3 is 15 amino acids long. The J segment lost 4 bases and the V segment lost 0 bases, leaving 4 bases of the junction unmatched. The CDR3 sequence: CASSVGGTEYNEQFF. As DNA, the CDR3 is TGTGCCAGCAGCGTAGGGGGGACAGAGTACAATGAGCAGTTCTTC.

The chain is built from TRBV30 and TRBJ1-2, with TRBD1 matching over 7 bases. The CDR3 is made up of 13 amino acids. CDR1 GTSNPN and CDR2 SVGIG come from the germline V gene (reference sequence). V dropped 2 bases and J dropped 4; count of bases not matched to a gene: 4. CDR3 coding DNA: TGTGCCTGGAGTCCCGGGACAGTCTATGGCTACACCTTC. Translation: CAWSPGTVYGYTF.

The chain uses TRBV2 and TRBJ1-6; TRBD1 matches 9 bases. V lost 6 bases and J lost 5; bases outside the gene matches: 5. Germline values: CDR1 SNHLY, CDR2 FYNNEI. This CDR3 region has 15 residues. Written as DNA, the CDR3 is TGTGCCAGCAGGCCCCGGACAGGGGATAATTCACCCCTCCACTTT. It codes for CASRPRTGDNSPLHF.

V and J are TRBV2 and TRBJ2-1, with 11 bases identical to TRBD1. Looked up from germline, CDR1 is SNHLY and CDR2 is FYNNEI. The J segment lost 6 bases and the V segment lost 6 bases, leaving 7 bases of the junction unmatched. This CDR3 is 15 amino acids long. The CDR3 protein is CASSFRDRGFNEQFF. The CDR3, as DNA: TGTGCCAGCAGCTTCCGGGACAGGGGGTTCAATGAGCAGTTCTTC.

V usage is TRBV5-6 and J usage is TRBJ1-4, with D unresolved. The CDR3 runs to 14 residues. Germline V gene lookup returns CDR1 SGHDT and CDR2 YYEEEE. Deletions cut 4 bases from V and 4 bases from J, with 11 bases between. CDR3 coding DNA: TGTGCCAGCAGCCTTGCGGGGATTAATGAAAAACTGTTTTTT. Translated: CASSLAGINEKLFF.

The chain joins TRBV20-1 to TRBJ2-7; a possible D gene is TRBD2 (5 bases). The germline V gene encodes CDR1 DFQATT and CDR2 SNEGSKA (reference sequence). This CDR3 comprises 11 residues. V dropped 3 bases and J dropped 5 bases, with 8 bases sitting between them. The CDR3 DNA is TGCAGTGCTAGTCCCGGGGACGAGCAGTACTTC. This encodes CSASPGDEQYF.

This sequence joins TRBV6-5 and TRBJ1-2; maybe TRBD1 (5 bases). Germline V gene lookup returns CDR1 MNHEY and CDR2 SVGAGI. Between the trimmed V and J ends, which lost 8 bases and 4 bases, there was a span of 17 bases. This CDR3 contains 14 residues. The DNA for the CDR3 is TGTGCCAGCGGGGCCCAAACGGGCCCCTATGGCTACACCTTC. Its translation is CASGAQTGPYGYTF.